The subject of this entry is one TCR beta chain. This sample stems from a study of blood T cell repertoires in COVID-19. About the research overall: T cells, B-cell-depleted T cells, or PBMCs supplied cDNA or gDNA.

The protocol was immunoSEQ multiplex PCR, while the TCRdb copy is restricted to in-frame clones and leaves out a portion. The sample has 200,000 to 250,000 clones, 85% to 90% seen once. This clonotype originated in a woman aged 60-70 years with acute or convalescent COVID-19. The specimen was peripheral blood.

In DNA, the CDR3 is TGTGCCAGCAGCGTAGCGGGGAACACCGGCAATGAGCAGTTCTTC. Amino acids: CASSVAGNTGNEQFF. The J gene is TRBJ2-1, the V gene TRBV9, with a possible D match to TRBD2 (5 bases). Trimming removed 0 bases at V and 6 bases at J, with 13 bases between. Per germline, CDR1 SGDLS and CDR2 YYNGEE. The CDR3 sequence is 15 residues long.